This is a list of T cell receptor beta chains from one sample in a study of blood T cell repertoires in COVID-19. The data were produced by immunoSEQ multiplex PCR, yet TCRdb's version contains in-frame clones alone and is incomplete. In the table there are some 300,000 clones, 85% to 90% of which are singletons. The sequenced sample consisted of peripheral blood. The receptor set was obtained from a woman between 45 and 65 years old with COVID-19, enrolled during active disease. Both conserved end residues are part of each CDR3. D genes are given only for firm matches. The size entry is marked missing in some rows and otherwise reads once, few, many or a size class.

15,TRBD2,TRBJ2-7,-,TRBV9,TGTGCCAGCAGCGCCACTAGCGGGAGGTCGGGCGAGCAGTACTTC,CASSATSGRSGEQYF
16,-,TRBJ1-6,-,TRBV7-8,TGTGCCAGCAGCGTACAGGGTTGGTCCTATAATTCACCCCTCCACTTT,CASSVQGWSYNSPLHF
16,-,TRBJ2-1,-,TRBV7-2,TGTGCCAGCAGTCCAGGGGAGGGACTGGGAAGATTTGAGCAGTTCTTC,CASSPGEGLGRFEQFF
16,TRBD1,TRBJ1-2,-,TRBV5-4,TGTGCAATCACTCAGGGGGCGCGTTCGGCTAACTATGGCTACACCTTC,CAITQGARSANYGYTF
13,-,TRBJ1-1,-,TRBV24-1,TGTGCCACCCGGGCAGGGAGGGACACTGAAGCTTTCTTT,CATRAGRDTEAFF
12,-,TRBJ2-3,-,TRBV7-3,TGTGCCAGCAGCTTAATTGGCGATACGCAGTATTTT,CASSLIGDTQYF
13,-,TRBJ1-3,-,TRBV12-5,TGTGCTAGTGCCCGGGGGGAGGGAAACACCATATATTTT,CASARGEGNTIYF
15,-,TRBJ2-5,-,TRBV24-1,TGTGCCACCAGTGACCCAGGGAAGGAAATGGAGACCCAGTACTTC,CATSDPGKEMETQYF
14,-,TRBJ2-1,-,TRBV30,TGTGCCTGGAGGCTACCTGGGCCCATCAATTCCCAGTTCTTC,CAWRLPGPINSQFF
14,TRBD1,TRBJ1-1,-,TRBV3-1/TRBV3-2,TGTGCCAGCAGCCGACAGGGAGTGAACACTGAAGCTTTCTTT,CASSRQGVNTEAFF
14,TRBD2,TRBJ2-3,-,TRBV11-1,TGTGCCAGCAGCACCCGACTAGCCTCAGATACGCAGTATTTT,CASSTRLASDTQYF
13,TRBD1,TRBJ2-7,-,TRBV5-5,TGTGCCAGCAGCTTCGACAGGGGATACGAGCAGTACTTC,CASSFDRGYEQYF
16,TRBD2,TRBJ2-5,once,TRBV18,TGTGCCAGCTCACCCCTACTAGCGGGAGGGCCGGAGACCCAGTACTTC,CASSPLLAGGPETQYF
16,TRBD2,TRBJ2-1,-,TRBV11-3,TGTGCCAGCAGCCGACGAGCGGGAGAGAACTACAATGAGCAGTTCTTC,CASSRRAGENYNEQFF
14,-,TRBJ1-1,-,TRBV3-1/TRBV3-2,TGTGCCAGCAGCCAAGGTGTGAGGAACACTGAAGCTTTCTTT,CASSQGVRNTEAFF
15,-,TRBJ1-5,-,TRBV7-9,TGTGCCAGCAGCTTAGGGACAGCACCCAATCAGCCCCAGCATTTT,CASSLGTAPNQPQHF
18,TRBD2,TRBJ2-7,-,TRBV2,TGTGCCAGCAGTGAAGCGAGCGGGTCTAGCGGGTACTCCTACGAGCAGTACTTC,CASSEASGSSGYSYEQYF
18,TRBD2,TRBJ2-1,-,TRBV4-1,TGCGCCAGCCGGGACCCTCTCCGGAACGGGAGGGCCAGGGTTGAGCAGTTCTTC,CASRDPLRNGRARVEQFF
12,-,TRBJ2-5,few,TRBV7-9,TGTGCCAGCAGAGAGACTCCAGAGACCCAGTACTTC,CASRETPETQYF
16,TRBD2,TRBJ2-1,-,TRBV11-3,TGTGCCAGCAGCTTTTCCTCGGTAGCGGGAGGGAATGAGCAGTTCTTC,CASSFSSVAGGNEQFF
14,TRBD1,TRBJ1-2,-,TRBV5-1,TGCGCCAGCAGCTTGGGACAGGGGTCGGAAGGCTACACCTTC,CASSLGQGSEGYTF
16,-,TRBJ1-1,-,TRBV18,TGTGCCAGCTCACCACGGAAACAGGGTACGAACACTGAAGCTTTCTTT,CASSPRKQGTNTEAFF
15,-,TRBJ1-2,-,TRBV5-4,TGTGCCAGCAGCTTGGTGGGCAGGGCGATGTCTGGCTACACCTTC,CASSLVGRAMSGYTF
17,TRBD1,TRBJ2-3,-,TRBV5-1,TGCGCCAGCAGCCCTACCGGGACAGGGATTCGCACAGATACGCAGTATTTT,CASSPTGTGIRTDTQYF
17,-,TRBJ1-6,once,TRBV6-4,TGTGCCAGCAGTGTTGAGGGTCTTACGTCCTATAATTCACCCCTCCACTTT,CASSVEGLTSYNSPLHF
13,-,TRBJ1-2,-,TRBV2,TGTGCCAGCAGGGTGACAGCAGGCTATGGCTACACCTTC,CASRVTAGYGYTF
13,-,TRBJ1-1,-,TRBV12-3/TRBV12-4,TGTGCCAGCAGCCGGACAGAGGAGACTGAAGCTTTCTTT,CASSRTEETEAFF
15,-,TRBJ2-1,-,TRBV5-4,TGTGCCAGCAGCTTAACGGGGCTAAGGGGAGGTGAGCAGTTCTTC,CASSLTGLRGGEQFF
13,-,TRBJ1-1,-,TRBV4-1,TGCGCCAGCAGCCAGGACAAGAACACTGAAGCTTTCTTT,CASSQDKNTEAFF
15,-,TRBJ1-2,-,TRBV6-4,TGTGCCAGCAGTGACTCGGGTGAGGCATACTATGGCTACACCTTC,CASSDSGEAYYGYTF
15,-,TRBJ1-6,-,TRBV5-1,TGCGCCAGCAGCTTGGACCCGAGGGATAATTCACCCCTCCACTTT,CASSLDPRDNSPLHF
14,-,TRBJ2-1,-,TRBV19,TGTGCCAGTAGTATAGACAGCTCCTACAATGAGCAGTTCTTC,CASSIDSSYNEQFF
12,TRBD1,TRBJ1-2,once,TRBV12-3/TRBV12-4,TGTGCCAGCAAGACAGGGGGCTATGGCTACACCTTC,CASKTGGYGYTF
15,-,TRBJ1-1,-,TRBV15,TGTGCCACCAGCAGAGGGGGGGGCATGAACACTGAAGCTTTCTTT,CATSRGGGMNTEAFF
14,TRBD2,TRBJ2-7,-,TRBV20-1,TGCAGTGCTAGTACTAGCGGGAGGTCCGCCGAGCAGTACTTC,CSASTSGRSAEQYF
15,-,TRBJ1-3,-,TRBV27,TGTGCCAGCAGTTTTAGTGGTAAACCAGGAAACACCATATATTTT,CASSFSGKPGNTIYF
14,-,TRBJ1-2,once,TRBV5-1,TGCGCCAGCAGCTTGGAGGCAGGTCCTTATGGCTACACCTTC,CASSLEAGPYGYTF
17,TRBD2,TRBJ2-3,-,TRBV7-2,TGTGCCAGCAGCTTAGTAGGGGGCGGGACTAGCCCCCGTACGCAGTATTTT,CASSLVGGGTSPRTQYF
13,-,TRBJ2-7,-,TRBV29-1,TGCAGCGTTGTTCCCGAGACAGGTAATCGGCAGTACTTC,CSVVPETGNRQYF
15,-,TRBJ1-5,once,TRBV30,TGTGCCTGGAGTGTATCGGGGACAAACAATCAGCCCCAGCATTTT,CAWSVSGTNNQPQHF
16,-,TRBJ2-5,-,TRBV5-5,TGTGCCAGCAGCTTGATCCAGGGCGCGGGGCAAGAGACCCAGTACTTC,CASSLIQGAGQETQYF
17,-,TRBJ1-4,-,TRBV13,TGTGCCAGCAGCTCGGGGGGCAGACAAGCAACTAATGAAAAACTGTTTTTT,CASSSGGRQATNEKLFF
20,-,TRBJ2-3,-,TRBV18,TGTGCCAGCTCACCACCAATTTATTCGAGTCCGGGACTTCTCACAGATACGCAGTATTTT,CASSPPIYSSPGLLTDTQYF
14,TRBD1,TRBJ2-1,-,TRBV6-5,TGTGCCAGCAGTACCGGGACAGGACTCAATGAGCAGTTCTTC,CASSTGTGLNEQFF
17,TRBD2,TRBJ2-3,-,TRBV7-2,TGTGCCAGCAGCAGGGGACTAGCGGGAGGATGGGCAGATACGCAGTATTTT,CASSRGLAGGWADTQYF
14,-,TRBJ1-1,-,TRBV7-9,TGTGCCAGCAGCTTAGTAACATTGAACACTGAAGCTTTCTTT,CASSLVTLNTEAFF
12,-,TRBJ1-2,-,TRBV12-3/TRBV12-4,TGTGCCAGCAGTTTAGGCGGAGGGGGCTACACCTTC,CASSLGGGGYTF
17,-,TRBJ1-5,-,TRBV19,TGTGCCAGTAGTATGCGGGGGCAGGGGTTTAGCAATCAGCCCCAGCATTTT,CASSMRGQGFSNQPQHF
15,TRBD1,TRBJ2-7,-,TRBV5-6,TGTGCCAGCAGCCCCCGGGACAGGGTGGGTTACGAGCAGTACTTC,CASSPRDRVGYEQYF
15,TRBD1,TRBJ1-2,-,TRBV30,TGTGCCTGGAGTGGTGGGCAGGGGGTTTATGGTGGCTACACCTTC,CAWSGGQGVYGGYTF
13,-,TRBJ2-7,-,TRBV9,TGTGCCAGCAGCGAATTTGAGCGAGGCGAGCAGTACTTC,CASSEFERGEQYF
13,-,TRBJ2-1,once,TRBV12-3/TRBV12-4,TGTGCCAGCAGTTTAGCGGCGACGGGTGAGCAGTTCTTC,CASSLAATGEQFF
15,TRBD2,TRBJ2-1,-,TRBV18,TGTGCCAGCTCACCGGGACTAGCGGGAGATGGTGAGCAGTTCTTC,CASSPGLAGDGEQFF
16,TRBD1,TRBJ2-1,few,TRBV14,TGTGCCAGCAGCCAACTCCCGGGACAGGGATACAATGAGCAGTTCTTC,CASSQLPGQGYNEQFF